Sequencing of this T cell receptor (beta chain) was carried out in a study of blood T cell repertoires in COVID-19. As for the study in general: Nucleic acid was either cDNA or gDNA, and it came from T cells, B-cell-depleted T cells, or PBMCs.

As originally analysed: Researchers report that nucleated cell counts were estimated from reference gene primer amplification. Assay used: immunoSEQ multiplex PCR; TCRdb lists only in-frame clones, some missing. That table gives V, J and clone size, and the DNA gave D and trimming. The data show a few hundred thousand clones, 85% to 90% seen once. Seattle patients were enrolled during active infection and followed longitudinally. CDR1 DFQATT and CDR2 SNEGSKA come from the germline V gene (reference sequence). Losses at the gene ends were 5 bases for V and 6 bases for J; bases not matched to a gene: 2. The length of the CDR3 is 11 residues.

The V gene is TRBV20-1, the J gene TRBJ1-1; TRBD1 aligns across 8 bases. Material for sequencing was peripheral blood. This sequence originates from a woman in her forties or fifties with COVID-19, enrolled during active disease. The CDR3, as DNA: TGCAGTGCTTGGACAGGGCCTGAAGCTTTCTTT. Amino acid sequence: CSAWTGPEAFF.